Here is one T cell receptor beta chain with its context. The sample comes from a study of T cells after yellow fever vaccination. Via MiXCR, TCRdb re-called the 5' RACE reads, giving one row per CDR3 protein. The profile shows 450,000 to 650,000 distinct CDR3 sequences, about 13% of them singletons. Germline CDR1 is SGHAT and CDR2 is FQNNGV. J lost 2 bases, V lost 2 bases, and 9 bases had no gene match. The CDR3 has 17 amino acids. The rearrangement joins TRBV11-2 to TRBJ2-1; 7 nucleotides agree with TRBD1. The clonotype was recovered from a man aged 25 to 40 who received the YFV17D yellow fever vaccine. Sample: PBMCs, taken on the day of the yellow fever booster vaccination. CDR3 protein: CASSLRGGSGAYNEQFF. CDR3 DNA sequence: TGTGCCAGCAGCTTAAGAGGGGGCAGCGGCGCCTACAATGAGCAGTTCTTC.